Shown below are 10 T cell receptor beta chains from a single sample sequenced in a study of T cell responses to AZD1222 COVID-19 vaccine. Clones were sequenced by immunoSEQ multiplex PCR, and TCRdb holds only the in-frame ones, with some missing. The sample contains approximately 74,000 clones, nearly 85% of which appear only once. The sequenced sample was peripheral blood, obtained on day 0 of AZD1222 vaccination. These receptors all stem from an adult in good health.

The gene calls are TRBV2 and TRBJ2-5, with a possible D match to TRBD1 (6 bases). The CDR3 extends over 15 amino acids. Germline V gene lookup returns CDR1 SNHLY and CDR2 FYNNEI. Trimming stripped 4 bases from V and 2 bases from J, with 14 bases between. CDR3 loop: CASSGTKGQQETQYF. The CDR3, as DNA: TGTGCCAGCAGTGGGACGAAGGGACAACAAGAGACCCAGTACTTC.

The V gene is TRBV12-3 or TRBV12-4, the J gene TRBJ2-7; D not resolved. V shed 6 bases and J shed 3 bases, with 9 bases lying between them. The CDR3 length is 12 residues. The CDR3 DNA follows: TGTGCCAGCAGCCCCCCCAGCTACGAGCAGTACTTC. It yields the protein CASSPPSYEQYF.

This chain connects TRBV2 to TRBJ2-7; D might be TRBD1 or TRBD2, each matching 5 bases. Trimming left V 5 bases short and J 0 bases short, with 14 bases between. Germline CDR1 SNHLY, CDR2 FYNNEI. This CDR3 spans 15 amino acids. The CDR3 nucleotides are TGTGCCAGCAGTCCGGGACCTACGAGCTCCTACGAGCAGTACTTC. Translated, it gives CASSPGPTSSYEQYF.

The chain links TRBV5-4 to TRBJ2-3, with TRBD2 as a possible D gene (5 bases). The ends were cut back, 4 bases at V and 0 bases at J, with 12 bases in the middle. CDR1 SGHNT and CDR2 YYREEE come from the germline V gene (reference sequence). The CDR3 runs 15 residues. The CDR3 DNA reads as TGTGCCAGCAGCCTCCAGCGGCGGAGCACAGATACGCAGTATTTT. It specifies CASSLQRRSTDTQYF.

The chain links TRBV9 to TRBJ2-2; 9 nucleotides agree with TRBD1. Germline V lookup: CDR1 SGDLS, CDR2 YYNGEE. This CDR3 spans 15 amino acids. J lost 6 bases, V lost 0 bases, and 3 bases had no gene match. CDR3 amino acids: CASSVVGTGPGELFF. In nucleotides, the CDR3 is TGTGCCAGCAGCGTAGTTGGGACAGGGCCCGGGGAGCTGTTTTTT.

V gene TRBV7-9 combines with J gene TRBJ1-2; possibly TRBD1 for D (6 bases). CDR1 SEHNR and CDR2 FQNEAQ come from the germline V gene (reference sequence). The CDR3 has 15 amino acids. Trimming took 1 base from V and 4 from J, leaving 13 bases between them. In DNA form, the CDR3 reads TGTGCCAGCAGCTTAGGGGCCGGGGGCTTCTATGGCTACACCTTC. Its protein product is CASSLGAGGFYGYTF.

J is TRBJ2-7 and V is TRBV12-3 or TRBV12-4; D remains ambiguous. V was cut by 6 bases and J by 4 bases, with 7 bases left in between. The CDR3 loop spans 11 amino acids. The CDR3 here is CASRGYYEQYF. The CDR3 DNA reads TGTGCCAGCAGGGGGTATTACGAGCAGTACTTC.

This chain connects TRBV2 to TRBJ2-1; the D gene is possibly TRBD2 (6 bases). The CDR3 consists of 14 residues. Deletions cut 4 bases from V and 9 bases from J, with 16 bases between. From germline, CDR1 is SNHLY and CDR2 FYNNEI. The CDR3 region is CASSAGGAVVEQFF. CDR3 nucleotides: TGTGCCAGCAGTGCCGGGGGAGCCGTGGTTGAGCAGTTCTTC. Based on the CDR3 plus reference TRBV2 and TRBJ2-1, the full variable domain is EPEVTQTPSHQVTQMGQEVILRCVPISNHLYFYWYRQILGQKVEFLVSFYNNEISEKSEIFDDQFSVERPDGSNFTLKIRSTKLEDSAMYFCASSAGGAVVEQFFGPGTRLTVL.

This clone has just one count. The J gene is TRBJ2-1, the V gene TRBV2; 14 nucleotides align to TRBD2. In germline, CDR1 is SNHLY, CDR2 FYNNEI. The V gene end was trimmed by 8 bases and the J gene end by 9 bases; junction bases not matched to a gene: 9. The CDR3 has 15 residues. The CDR3 DNA sequence: TGTGCCAGCCAAAGACTAGCGGGAGGGGTCAGTGAGCAGTTCTTC. As protein: CASQRLAGGVSEQFF.

This clone occurred once. The CDR3 here is CASSLWGQGFIGSYNSPLHF. The CDR3 region has the DNA TGTGCCAGCAGTTTATGGGGACAGGGGTTTATAGGCTCCTATAATTCACCCCTCCACTTT. The J gene is TRBJ1-6, the V gene TRBV27, with TRBD1 identical over 10 bases. This CDR3 contains 20 residues. Germline V gene data show CDR1 as MNHEY and CDR2 as SMNVEV (reference sequence). The V segment lost 1 base and the J segment 0 bases; nucleotides outside the gene matches: 9.